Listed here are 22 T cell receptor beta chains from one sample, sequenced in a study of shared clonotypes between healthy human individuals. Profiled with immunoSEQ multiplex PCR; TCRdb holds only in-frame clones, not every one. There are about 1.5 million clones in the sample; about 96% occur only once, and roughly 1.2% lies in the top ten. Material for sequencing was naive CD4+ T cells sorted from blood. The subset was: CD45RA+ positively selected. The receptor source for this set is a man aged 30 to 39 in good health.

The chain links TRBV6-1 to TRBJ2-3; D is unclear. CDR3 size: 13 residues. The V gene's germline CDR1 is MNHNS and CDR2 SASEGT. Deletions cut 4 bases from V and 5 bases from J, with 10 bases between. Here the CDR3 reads CASSGPTGDTQYF. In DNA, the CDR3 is TGTGCCAGCAGTGGCCCGACGGGAGATACGCAGTATTTT.

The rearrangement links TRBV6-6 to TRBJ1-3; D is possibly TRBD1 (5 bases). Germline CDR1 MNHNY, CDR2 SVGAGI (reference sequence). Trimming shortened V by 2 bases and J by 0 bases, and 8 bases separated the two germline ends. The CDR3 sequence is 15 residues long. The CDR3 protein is CASSYPGGSGNTIYF. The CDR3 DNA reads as TGTGCCAGCAGTTACCCGGGGGGCTCTGGAAACACCATATATTTT.

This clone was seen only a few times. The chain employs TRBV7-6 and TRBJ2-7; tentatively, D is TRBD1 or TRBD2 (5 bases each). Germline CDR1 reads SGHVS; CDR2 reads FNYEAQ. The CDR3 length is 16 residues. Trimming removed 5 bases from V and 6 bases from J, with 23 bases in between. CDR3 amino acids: CASSERDRWDVREQYF. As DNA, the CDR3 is TGTGCCAGCAGCGAACGGGACCGTTGGGATGTTCGCGAGCAGTACTTC. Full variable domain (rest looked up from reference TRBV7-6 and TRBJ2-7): GAGVSQSPRYKVTKRGQDVALRCDPISGHVSLYWYRQALGQGPEFLTYFNYEAQQDKSGLPNDRFSAERPEGSISTLTIQRTEQRDSAMYRCASSERDRWDVREQYFGPGTRLTVT.

DNA of the CDR3: TGTGCCAGCAGCGTAGCTCCCCGACAGGGTGGGGAGCAGTTCTTC. Residues: CASSVAPRQGGEQFF. V is TRBV9 and J is TRBJ2-1, with 7 nucleotides matching TRBD1. CDR1 and CDR2 (germline): SGDLS, YYNGEE. This CDR3 has 15 amino acids. V dropped 0 bases and J dropped 10; count of bases not matched to a gene: 10.

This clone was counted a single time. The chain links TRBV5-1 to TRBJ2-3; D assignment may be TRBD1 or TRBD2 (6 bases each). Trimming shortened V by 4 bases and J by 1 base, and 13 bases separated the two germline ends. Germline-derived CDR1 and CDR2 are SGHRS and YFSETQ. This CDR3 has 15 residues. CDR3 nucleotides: TGCGCCAGCAGCCCGGGGGCAGATGGCACAGATACGCAGTATTTT. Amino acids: CASSPGADGTDTQYF.

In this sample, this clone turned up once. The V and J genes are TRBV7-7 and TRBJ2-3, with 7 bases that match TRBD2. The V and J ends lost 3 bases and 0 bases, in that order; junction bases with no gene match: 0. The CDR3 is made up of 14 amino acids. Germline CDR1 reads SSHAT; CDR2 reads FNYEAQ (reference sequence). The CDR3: CASSLGLSTDTQYF. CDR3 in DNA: TGTGCCAGCAGCTTGGGACTAAGCACAGATACGCAGTATTTT.

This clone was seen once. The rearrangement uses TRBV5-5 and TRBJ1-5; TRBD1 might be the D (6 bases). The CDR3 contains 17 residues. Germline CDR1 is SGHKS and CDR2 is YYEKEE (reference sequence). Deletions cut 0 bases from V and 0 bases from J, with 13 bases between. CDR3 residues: CASSLAPGGSSNQPQHF. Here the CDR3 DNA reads TGTGCCAGCAGCTTGGCCCCGGGGGGCAGTAGCAATCAGCCCCAGCATTTT.

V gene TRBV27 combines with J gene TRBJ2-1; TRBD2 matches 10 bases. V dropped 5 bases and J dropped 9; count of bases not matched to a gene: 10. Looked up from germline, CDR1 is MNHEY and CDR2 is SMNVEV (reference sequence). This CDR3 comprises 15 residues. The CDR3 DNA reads TGTGCCAGCAGTGTGACTAGCGGGTTCAGGGTTGAGCAGTTCTTC. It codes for CASSVTSGFRVEQFF.

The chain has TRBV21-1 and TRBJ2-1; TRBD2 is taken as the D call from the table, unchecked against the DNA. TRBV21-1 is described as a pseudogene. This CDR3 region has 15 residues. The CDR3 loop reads CASSKAEGYYNEQFF. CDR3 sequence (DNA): TGTGCCAGCAGCAAAGCGGAGGGGTACTACAATGAGCAGTTCTTC.

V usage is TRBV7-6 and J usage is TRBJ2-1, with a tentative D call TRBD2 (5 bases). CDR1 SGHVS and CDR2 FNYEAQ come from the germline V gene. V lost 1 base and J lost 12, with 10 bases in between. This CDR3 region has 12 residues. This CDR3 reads CASSLGPGWQFF. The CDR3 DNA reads TGTGCCAGCAGCTTAGGCCCGGGGTGGCAGTTCTTC.

For the CDR3, the DNA is TGTGCCAGCGCGATAGTAAAAGCGGATCAGCCCCAGCATTTT. Translation gives CASAIVKADQPQHF. V gene TRBV27 combines with J gene TRBJ1-5, with unresolved D. The CDR3 sequence is 14 residues long. CDR1 and CDR2 from the germline V gene are MNHEY and SMNVEV (reference sequence). Trimming removed 8 bases at V and 5 bases at J, with 16 bases between.

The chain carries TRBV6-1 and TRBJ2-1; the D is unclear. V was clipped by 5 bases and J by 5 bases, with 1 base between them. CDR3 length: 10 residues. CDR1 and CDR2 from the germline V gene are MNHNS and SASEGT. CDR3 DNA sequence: TGTGCCAGCAGTAACAATGAGCAGTTCTTC. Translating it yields CASSNNEQFF.

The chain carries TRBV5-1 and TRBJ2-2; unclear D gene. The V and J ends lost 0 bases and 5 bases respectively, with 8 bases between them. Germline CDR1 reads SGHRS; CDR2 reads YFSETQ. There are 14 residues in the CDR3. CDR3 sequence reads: CASSLEGPTGELFF. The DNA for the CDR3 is TGCGCCAGCAGCTTGGAGGGTCCTACCGGGGAGCTGTTTTTT.

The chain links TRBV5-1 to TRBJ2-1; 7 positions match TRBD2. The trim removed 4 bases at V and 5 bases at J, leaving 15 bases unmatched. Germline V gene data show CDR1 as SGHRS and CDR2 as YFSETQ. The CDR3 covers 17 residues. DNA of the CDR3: TGCGCCAGCAGCCCGAGCGGGATGGGCTTTTCTAACAATGAGCAGTTCTTC. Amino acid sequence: CASSPSGMGFSNNEQFF.

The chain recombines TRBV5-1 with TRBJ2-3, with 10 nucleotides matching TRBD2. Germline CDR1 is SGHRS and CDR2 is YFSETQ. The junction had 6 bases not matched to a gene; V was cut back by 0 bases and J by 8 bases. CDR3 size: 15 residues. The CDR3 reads CASSLVLAGEGTQYF. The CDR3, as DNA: TGCGCCAGCAGCTTGGTCCTAGCGGGAGAGGGTACGCAGTATTTT.

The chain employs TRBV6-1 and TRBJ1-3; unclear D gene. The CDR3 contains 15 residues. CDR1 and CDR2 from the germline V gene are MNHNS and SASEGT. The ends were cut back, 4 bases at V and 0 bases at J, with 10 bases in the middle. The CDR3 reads CASSVRSSSGNTIYF. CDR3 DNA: TGTGCCAGCAGTGTAAGATCGAGCTCTGGAAACACCATATATTTT.

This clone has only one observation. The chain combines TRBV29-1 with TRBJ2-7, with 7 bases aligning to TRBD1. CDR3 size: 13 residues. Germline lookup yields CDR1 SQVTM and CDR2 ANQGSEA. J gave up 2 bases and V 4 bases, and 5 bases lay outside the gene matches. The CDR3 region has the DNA TGCAGCGTTGCACGGGACAGTCCCTACGAGCAGTACTTC. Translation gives CSVARDSPYEQYF.

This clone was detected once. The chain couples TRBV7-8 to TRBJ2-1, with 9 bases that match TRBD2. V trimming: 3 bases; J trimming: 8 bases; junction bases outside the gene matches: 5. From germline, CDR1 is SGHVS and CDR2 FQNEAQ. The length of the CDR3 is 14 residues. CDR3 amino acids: CASSFSGSVYEQFF. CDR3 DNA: TGTGCCAGCAGCTTTAGCGGGAGTGTTTATGAGCAGTTCTTC.

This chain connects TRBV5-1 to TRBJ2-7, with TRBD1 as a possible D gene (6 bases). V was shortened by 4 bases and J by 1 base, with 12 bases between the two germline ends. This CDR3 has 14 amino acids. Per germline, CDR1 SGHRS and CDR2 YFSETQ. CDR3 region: CASSQRTESYEQYF. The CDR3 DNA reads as TGCGCCAGCAGCCAGCGGACAGAATCCTACGAGCAGTACTTC.

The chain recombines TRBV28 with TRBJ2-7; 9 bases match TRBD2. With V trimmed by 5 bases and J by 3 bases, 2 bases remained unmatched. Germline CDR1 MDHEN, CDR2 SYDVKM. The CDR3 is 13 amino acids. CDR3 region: CASSAGGYYEQYF. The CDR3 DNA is TGTGCCAGCAGTGCGGGAGGGTACTACGAGCAGTACTTC.

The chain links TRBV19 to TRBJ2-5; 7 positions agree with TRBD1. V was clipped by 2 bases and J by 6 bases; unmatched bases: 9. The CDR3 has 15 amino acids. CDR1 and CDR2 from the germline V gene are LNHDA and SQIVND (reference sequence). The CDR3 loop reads CASSIRGTGDQTQYF. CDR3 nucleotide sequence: TGTGCCAGTAGTATAAGGGGCACAGGGGACCAGACCCAGTACTTC.

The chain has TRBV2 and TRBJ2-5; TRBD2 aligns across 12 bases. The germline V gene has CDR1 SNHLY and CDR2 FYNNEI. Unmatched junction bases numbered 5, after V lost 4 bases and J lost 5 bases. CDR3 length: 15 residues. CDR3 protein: CASSGLAGDGETQYF. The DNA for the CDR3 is TGTGCCAGCAGTGGACTAGCGGGAGATGGGGAGACCCAGTACTTC.